The following is a T cell receptor beta chain sequence with its context. These data are taken from a study of blood T cell repertoires in COVID-19. The data were produced by immunoSEQ multiplex PCR, yet TCRdb's version contains in-frame clones alone and is incomplete. The sample shows fewer than 100,000 clones, about nine tenths of them seen only once. Germline V CDR1 and CDR2: LGHNA, YNFKEQ. Between the trimmed V and J ends, which lost 2 bases and 3 bases, there was a span of 9 bases. There are 14 residues in the CDR3. Material for sequencing was peripheral blood. The sequence derives from a human donor in a cohort sampled during active COVID-19. The V gene is TRBV4-2, the J gene TRBJ2-3; no definite D call. CDR3 DNA: TGTGCCAGCAGCCAAATGCAGCGTACAGATACGCAGTATTTT. This codes for CASSQMQRTDTQYF.